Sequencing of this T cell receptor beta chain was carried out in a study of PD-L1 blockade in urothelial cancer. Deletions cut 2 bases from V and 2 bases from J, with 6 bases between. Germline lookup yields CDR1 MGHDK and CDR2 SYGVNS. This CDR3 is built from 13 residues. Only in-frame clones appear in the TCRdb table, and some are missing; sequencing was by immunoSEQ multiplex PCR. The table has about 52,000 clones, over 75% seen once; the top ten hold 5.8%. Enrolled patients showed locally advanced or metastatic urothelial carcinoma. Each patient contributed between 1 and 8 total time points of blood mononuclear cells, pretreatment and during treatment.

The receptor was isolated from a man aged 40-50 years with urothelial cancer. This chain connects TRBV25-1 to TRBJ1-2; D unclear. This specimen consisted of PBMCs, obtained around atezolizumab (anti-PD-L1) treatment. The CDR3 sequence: CASSELENYGYTF. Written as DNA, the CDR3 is TGTGCCAGCAGTGAACTTGAGAACTATGGCTACACCTTC.